The source of this TCR beta chain is a study of T cell responses to AZD1222 COVID-19 vaccine. Study-wide context: Analyses pooled second doses at about 4 or about 12 weeks.

Study conclusions and caveats: A reported finding is that nearly half of spike-specific TCRs target unmutated variant regions. Dominant at 160-218 and 743-854, vaccine-associated CD4 TCRs also spanned spike.

TCRdb's table, derived via immunoSEQ multiplex PCR, lists solely in-frame clones and lacks some. Here the sample spans 150,000 to 200,000 clones, about 92% being singletons. The CDR3 is 16 residues long. J was trimmed by 3 bases and V by 3 bases; bases with no gene match: 7. Looked up from germline, CDR1 is KGHSH and CDR2 is LQKENI. As regards this clone: Antigen unknown.

The TCR originated in an adult in good health. The chain employs TRBV18 and TRBJ1-5, with 8 bases aligning to TRBD1. The sample in question was peripheral blood, obtained on day 0 of AZD1222 vaccination. The CDR3 loop is CASSPLGTGNNQPQHF. The DNA for the CDR3 is TGTGCCAGCTCACCCCTAGGGACAGGTAACAATCAGCCCCAGCATTTT. The variable domain in full, with the rest retrieved from reference TRBV18 and TRBJ1-5, is NAGVMQNPRHLVRRRGQEARLRCSPMKGHSHVYWYRQLPEEGLKFMVYLQKENIIDESGMPKERFSAEFPKEGPSILRIQQVVRGDSAAYFCASSPLGTGNNQPQHFGDGTRLSIL.